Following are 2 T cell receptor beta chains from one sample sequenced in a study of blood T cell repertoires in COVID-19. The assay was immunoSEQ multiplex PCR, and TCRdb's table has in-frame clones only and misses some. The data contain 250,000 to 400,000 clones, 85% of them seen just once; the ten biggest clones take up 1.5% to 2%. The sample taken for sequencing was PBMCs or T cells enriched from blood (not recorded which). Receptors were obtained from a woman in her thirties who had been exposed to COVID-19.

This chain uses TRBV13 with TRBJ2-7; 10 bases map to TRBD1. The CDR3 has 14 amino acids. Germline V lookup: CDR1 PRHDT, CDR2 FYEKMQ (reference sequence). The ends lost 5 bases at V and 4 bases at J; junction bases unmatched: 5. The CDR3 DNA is TGTGCCAGCAGCCCCTGGGACAGGGGTTACGAGCAGTACTTC. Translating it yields CASSPWDRGYEQYF.

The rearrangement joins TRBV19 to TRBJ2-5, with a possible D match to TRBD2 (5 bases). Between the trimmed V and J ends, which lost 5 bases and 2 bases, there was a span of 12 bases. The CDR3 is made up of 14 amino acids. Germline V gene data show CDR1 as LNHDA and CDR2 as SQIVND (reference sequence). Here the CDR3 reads CASSLGSRQETQYF. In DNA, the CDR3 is TGTGCCAGTAGTCTGGGGAGTCGTCAAGAGACCCAGTACTTC.